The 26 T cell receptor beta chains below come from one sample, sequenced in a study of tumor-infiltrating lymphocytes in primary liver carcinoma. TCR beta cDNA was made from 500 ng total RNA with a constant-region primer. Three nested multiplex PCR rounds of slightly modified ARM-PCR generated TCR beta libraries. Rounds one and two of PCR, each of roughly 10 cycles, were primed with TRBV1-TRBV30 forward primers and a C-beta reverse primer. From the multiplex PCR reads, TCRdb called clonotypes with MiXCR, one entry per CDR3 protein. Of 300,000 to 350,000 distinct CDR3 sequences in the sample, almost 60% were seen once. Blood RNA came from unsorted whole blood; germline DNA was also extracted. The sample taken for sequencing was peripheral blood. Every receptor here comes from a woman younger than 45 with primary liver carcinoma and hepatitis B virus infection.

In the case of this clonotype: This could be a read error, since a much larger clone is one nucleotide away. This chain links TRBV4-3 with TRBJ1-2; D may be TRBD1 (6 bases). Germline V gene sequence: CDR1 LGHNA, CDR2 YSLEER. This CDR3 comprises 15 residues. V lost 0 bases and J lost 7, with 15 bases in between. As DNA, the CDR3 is TGCGCCAGCAGCCAAGATTTAAGGGGGGAGTGTGGCTACACCTTC. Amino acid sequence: CASSQDLRGECGYTF.

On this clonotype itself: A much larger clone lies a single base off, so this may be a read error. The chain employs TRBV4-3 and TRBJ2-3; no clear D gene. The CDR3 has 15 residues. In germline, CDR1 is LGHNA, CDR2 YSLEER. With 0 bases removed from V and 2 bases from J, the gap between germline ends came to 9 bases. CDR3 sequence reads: CASSQEDLPTDTQYF. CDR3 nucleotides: TGCGCCAGCAGCCAAGAGGATCTTCCCACAGATACGCAGTATTTT.

The CDR3 spells CASSYSIPGSNEQFF. CDR3 nucleotide sequence: TGTGCCAGCAGTTACTCGATTCCAGGATCCAATGAGCAGTTCTTC. The V call is TRBV6-6, the J call TRBJ2-1; D gene unclear. Trimming removed 0 bases from V and 6 bases from J, with 12 bases in between. CDR3 length equals 15 residues. The germline V gene encodes CDR1 MNHNY and CDR2 SVGAGI (reference sequence).

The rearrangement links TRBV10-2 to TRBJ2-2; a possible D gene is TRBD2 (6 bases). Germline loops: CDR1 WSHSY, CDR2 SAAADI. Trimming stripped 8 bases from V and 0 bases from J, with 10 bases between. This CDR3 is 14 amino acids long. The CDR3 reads CASSGGSNTGELFF. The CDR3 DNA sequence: TGCGCCAGCTCAGGAGGGTCGAACACCGGGGAGCTGTTTTTT.

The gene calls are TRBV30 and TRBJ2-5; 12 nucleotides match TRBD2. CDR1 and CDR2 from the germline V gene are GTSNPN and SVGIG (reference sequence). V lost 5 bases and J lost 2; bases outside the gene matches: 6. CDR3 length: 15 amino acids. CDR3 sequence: CAWGLAGGIQETQYF. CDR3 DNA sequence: TGTGCCTGGGGGCTAGCGGGAGGGATACAAGAGACCCAGTACTTC.

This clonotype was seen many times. In DNA form, the CDR3 reads TGCGCCAGCAGCCAAGGGAATCTGGGGGAGACCCAGTACTTC. Protein product: CASSQGNLGETQYF. This chain uses TRBV4-1 with TRBJ2-5; D unresolved. V lost 1 base and J lost 5, with 11 bases in between. Germline V gene data show CDR1 as MGHRA and CDR2 as YSYEKL. The CDR3 extends over 14 amino acids.

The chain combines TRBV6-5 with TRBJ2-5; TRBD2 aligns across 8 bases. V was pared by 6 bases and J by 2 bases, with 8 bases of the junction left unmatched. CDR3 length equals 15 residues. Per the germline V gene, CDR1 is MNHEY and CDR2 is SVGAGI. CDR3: CASRNSGANQETQYF. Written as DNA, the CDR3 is TGTGCCAGCAGGAATAGCGGGGCGAATCAAGAGACCCAGTACTTC.

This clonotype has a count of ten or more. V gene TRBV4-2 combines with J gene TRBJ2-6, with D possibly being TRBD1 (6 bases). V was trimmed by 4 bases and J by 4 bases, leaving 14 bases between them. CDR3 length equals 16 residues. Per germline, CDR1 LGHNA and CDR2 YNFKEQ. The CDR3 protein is CASSLATGYGANVLTF. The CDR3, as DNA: TGTGCCAGCAGCCTAGCTACAGGGTACGGGGCCAACGTCCTGACTTTC.

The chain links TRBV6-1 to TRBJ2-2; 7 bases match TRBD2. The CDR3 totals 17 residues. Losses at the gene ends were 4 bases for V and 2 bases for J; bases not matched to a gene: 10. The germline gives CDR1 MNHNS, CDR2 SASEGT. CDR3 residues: CASSARAGAANTGELFF. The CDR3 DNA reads TGTGCCAGCAGTGCTCGGGCGGGAGCGGCAAACACCGGGGAGCTGTTTTTT.

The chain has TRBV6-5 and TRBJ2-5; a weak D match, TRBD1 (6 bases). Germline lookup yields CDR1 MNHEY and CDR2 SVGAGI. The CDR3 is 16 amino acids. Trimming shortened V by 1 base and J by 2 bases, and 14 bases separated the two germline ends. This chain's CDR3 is CASSYFTGTTQETQYF. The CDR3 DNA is TGTGCCAGCAGTTACTTTACCGGGACAACTCAAGAGACCCAGTACTTC.

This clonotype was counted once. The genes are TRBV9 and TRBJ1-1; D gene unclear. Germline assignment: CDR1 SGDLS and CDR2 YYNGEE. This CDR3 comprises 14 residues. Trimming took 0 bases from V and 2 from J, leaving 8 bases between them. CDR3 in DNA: TGTGCCAGCAGCGTAGTAAGCAGAAACACTGAAGCTTTCTTT. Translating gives CASSVVSRNTEAFF.

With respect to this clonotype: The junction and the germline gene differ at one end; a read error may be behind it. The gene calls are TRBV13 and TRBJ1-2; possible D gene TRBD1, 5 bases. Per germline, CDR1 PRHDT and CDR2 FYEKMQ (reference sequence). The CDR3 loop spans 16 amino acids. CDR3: CASSLNGQGLNYGHTF. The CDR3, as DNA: TGTGCCAGCAGCTTAAATGGCCAGGGATTAAACTATGGCCACACCTTC.

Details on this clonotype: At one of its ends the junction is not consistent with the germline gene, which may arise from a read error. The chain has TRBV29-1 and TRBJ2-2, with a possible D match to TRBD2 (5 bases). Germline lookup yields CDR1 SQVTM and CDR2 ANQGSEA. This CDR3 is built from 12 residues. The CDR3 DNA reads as TGCAGCGTTTTTACGAACACCGGGGAGCTGTCTTTT. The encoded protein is CSVFTNTGELSF.

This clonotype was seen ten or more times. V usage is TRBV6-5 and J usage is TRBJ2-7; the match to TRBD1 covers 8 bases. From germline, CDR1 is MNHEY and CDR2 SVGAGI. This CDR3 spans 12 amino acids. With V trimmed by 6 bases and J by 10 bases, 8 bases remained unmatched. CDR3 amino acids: CASSPPRGRQYF. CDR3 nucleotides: TGTGCCAGCAGCCCCCCCAGGGGGCGTCAGTACTTC.

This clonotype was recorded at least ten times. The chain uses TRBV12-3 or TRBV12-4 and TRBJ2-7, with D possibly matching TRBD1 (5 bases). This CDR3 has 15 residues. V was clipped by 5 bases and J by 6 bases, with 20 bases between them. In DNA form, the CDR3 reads TGTGCCAGCAGTCCAGGGATTGTTCTAAGTGGCGAGCAGTACTTC. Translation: CASSPGIVLSGEQYF.

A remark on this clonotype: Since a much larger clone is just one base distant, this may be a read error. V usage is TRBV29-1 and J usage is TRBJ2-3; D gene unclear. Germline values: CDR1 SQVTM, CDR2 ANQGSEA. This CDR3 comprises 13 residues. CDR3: CSVEEMGVDTQYF. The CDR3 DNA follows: TGCAGCGTCGAAGAGATGGGCGTAGATACGCAGTATTTT.

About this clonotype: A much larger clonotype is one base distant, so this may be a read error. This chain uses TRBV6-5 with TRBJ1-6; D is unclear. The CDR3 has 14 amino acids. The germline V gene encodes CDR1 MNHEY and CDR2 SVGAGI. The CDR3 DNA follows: TGTGCCATCAGTTACTCGGAAATTAATTCACCCCTCCACTTT. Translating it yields CAISYSEINSPLHF.

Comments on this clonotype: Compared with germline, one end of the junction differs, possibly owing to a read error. The chain's CDR3 is CATLDRGNTNQPQCF. As DNA, the CDR3 is TGTGCCACCTTGGACAGGGGAAATACTAATCAGCCCCAGTGTTTT. The chain recombines TRBV6-6 with TRBJ1-5; TRBD1 aligns across 9 bases. Germline lookup yields CDR1 MNHNY and CDR2 SVGAGI (reference sequence). The CDR3 loop spans 15 amino acids.

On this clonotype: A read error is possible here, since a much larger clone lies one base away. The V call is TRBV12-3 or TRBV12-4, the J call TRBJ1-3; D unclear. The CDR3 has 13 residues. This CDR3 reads CASTRQIGSTIYF. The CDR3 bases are TGTGCCAGCACTCGACAAATAGGAAGCACCATATATTTT.

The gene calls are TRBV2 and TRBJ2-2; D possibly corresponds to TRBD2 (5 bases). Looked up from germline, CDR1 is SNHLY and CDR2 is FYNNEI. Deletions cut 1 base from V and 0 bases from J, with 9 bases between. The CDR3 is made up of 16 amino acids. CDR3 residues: CASSEVELANTGELFF. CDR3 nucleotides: TGTGCCAGCAGTGAAGTGGAACTAGCGAACACCGGGGAGCTGTTTTTT.

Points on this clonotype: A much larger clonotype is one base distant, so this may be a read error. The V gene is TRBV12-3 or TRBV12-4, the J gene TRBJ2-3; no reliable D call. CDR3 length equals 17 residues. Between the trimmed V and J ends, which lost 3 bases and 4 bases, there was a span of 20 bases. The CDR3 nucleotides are TGTGCCAGCAGTTTTCGGTTCCCTGGTATTTGGGCAGATACGCAGTATTTT. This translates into CASSFRFPGIWADTQYF.

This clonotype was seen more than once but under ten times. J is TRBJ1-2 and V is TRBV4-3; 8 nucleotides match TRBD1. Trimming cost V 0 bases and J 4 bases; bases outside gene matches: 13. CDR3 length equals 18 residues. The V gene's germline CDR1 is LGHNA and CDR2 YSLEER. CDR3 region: CASSQDRGQGAISYGYTF. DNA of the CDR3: TGCGCCAGCAGCCAAGACCGGGGGCAGGGGGCGATTAGCTATGGCTACACCTTC.

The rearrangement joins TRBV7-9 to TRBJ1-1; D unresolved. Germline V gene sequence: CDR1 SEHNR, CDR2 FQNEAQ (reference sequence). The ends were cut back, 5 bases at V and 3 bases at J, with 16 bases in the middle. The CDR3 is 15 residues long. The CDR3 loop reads CASSPGEDGYTEAFF. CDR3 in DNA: TGTGCCAGCAGCCCCGGGGAAGACGGTTACACTGAAGCTTTCTTT.

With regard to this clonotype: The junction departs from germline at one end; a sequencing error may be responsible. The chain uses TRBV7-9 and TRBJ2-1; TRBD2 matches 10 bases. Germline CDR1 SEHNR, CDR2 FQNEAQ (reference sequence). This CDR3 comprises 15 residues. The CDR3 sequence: CPSSFPSGGYNEQFF. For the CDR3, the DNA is TGTCCCAGCAGCTTTCCTAGCGGGGGATACAATGAGCAGTTCTTC.

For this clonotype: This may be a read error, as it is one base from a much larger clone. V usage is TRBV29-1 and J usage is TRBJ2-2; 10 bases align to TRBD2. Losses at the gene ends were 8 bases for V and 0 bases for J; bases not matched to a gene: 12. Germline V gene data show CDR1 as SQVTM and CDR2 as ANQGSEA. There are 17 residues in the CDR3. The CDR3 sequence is CSIGPPTSGANTGELFF. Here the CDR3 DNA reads TGCAGCATTGGGCCCCCCACTAGCGGGGCGAACACCGGGGAGCTGTTTTTT.

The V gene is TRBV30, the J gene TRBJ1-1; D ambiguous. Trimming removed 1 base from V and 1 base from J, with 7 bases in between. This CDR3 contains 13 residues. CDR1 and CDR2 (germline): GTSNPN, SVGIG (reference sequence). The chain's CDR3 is CAWSEVWNTEAFF. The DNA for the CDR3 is TGTGCCTGGAGTGAGGTCTGGAACACTGAAGCTTTCTTT. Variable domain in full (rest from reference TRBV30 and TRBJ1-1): SQTIHQWPATLVQPVGSPLSLECTVEGTSNPNLYWYRQAAGRGLQLLFYSVGIGQISSEVPQNLSASRPQDRQFILSSKKLLLSDSGFYLCAWSEVWNTEAFFGQGTRLTVV.